This TCR beta chain was captured in a study of identical twins. The donor group consisted entirely of healthy Caucasians. Overall study results and limits: Invariant MAIT and iNKT cells could partly confound zero-insertion analyses.

A template switching step contributed a universal primer site, while unique molecular identifiers were present in the cDNA. TCRdb reprocessed the 5' RACE reads with MiXCR, giving one entry per CDR3 protein. The sample has a few hundred thousand distinct CDR3 sequences; 8.5% to 10% are singletons. This clonotype was recorded a few times. Its antigen is not known. The sequenced material came from naive T cells sorted from blood. This clonotype originated in a woman aged 45-65 years in good health.

CDR3 residues: CASSLANSGANVLTF. The CDR3 bases are TGCGCCAGCAGCTTGGCTAACTCTGGGGCCAACGTCCTGACTTTC. The gene calls are TRBV5-1 and TRBJ2-6; no clear D. V lost 0 bases to trimming and J lost 0 bases, with 4 bases between them. Germline assignment: CDR1 SGHRS and CDR2 YFSETQ. This CDR3 is 15 amino acids long.